Below are 14 T cell receptor beta chains sequenced from a single sample in a study of blood T cell repertoires in COVID-19. TCRdb's copy holds only in-frame clones and misses some; the assay was immunoSEQ multiplex PCR. The repertoire includes about 190,000 clones, 70% to 85% of them detected once, and 13% sits in the top ten. The sample was peripheral blood. Every receptor here comes from a man aged 50 to 59 who had recovered from COVID-19.

The chain joins TRBV21-1 to TRBJ1-3. TRBV21-1 is listed as a pseudogene. The CDR3 length is 17 residues. CDR3 amino acids: CASPKGGRSYSGNTIYF. The CDR3, as DNA: TGTGCCAGCCCCAAAGGGGGGAGGAGCTACTCTGGAAACACCATATATTTT.

The genes are TRBV4-3 and TRBJ2-7; possible D gene TRBD1, 6 bases. The germline V gene has CDR1 LGHNA and CDR2 YSLEER. Trimming removed 0 bases at V and 7 bases at J, with 10 bases between. The CDR3 runs 13 residues. CDR3 coding DNA: TGCGCCAGCAGCCAAGAAAGGGGGTGGGAGCAGTACTTC. As protein: CASSQERGWEQYF.

Here the CDR3 reads CASSEEVAGLTSGRRYEQYF. The DNA for the CDR3 is TGTGCCAGCAGTGAAGAGGTGGCAGGTCTTACTAGCGGGAGGAGGTACGAGCAGTACTTC. The chain recombines TRBV6-1 with TRBJ2-7, with 12 bases matching TRBD2. The CDR3 totals 20 residues. The germline CDR1 and CDR2 sequences are MNHNS and SASEGT. J lost 4 bases, V lost 1 base, and 17 bases had no gene match.

The J gene is TRBJ2-7, the V gene TRBV7-2; 9 bases are a match to TRBD2. The V segment lost 2 bases and the J segment 3 bases; nucleotides outside the gene matches: 5. Germline CDR1 reads SGHTA; CDR2 reads FQGNSA. The CDR3 sequence is 15 residues long. The CDR3 DNA is TGTGCCAGCAGCTTAACGGGCGGGAGGGACTACGAGCAGTACTTC. It specifies CASSLTGGRDYEQYF.

The rearrangement joins TRBV18 to TRBJ1-5; no clear D. Trimming took 5 bases from V and 4 from J, leaving 12 bases between them. CDR3 length: 14 amino acids. Germline-derived CDR1 and CDR2 are KGHSH and LQKENI. CDR3 residues: CASSEVDNNQPQHF. The CDR3 region has the DNA TGTGCCAGCTCAGAAGTAGACAATAATCAGCCCCAGCATTTT. Together with reference TRBV18 and TRBJ1-5, the CDR3 gives the full variable domain: NAGVMQNPRHLVRRRGQEARLRCSPMKGHSHVYWYRQLPEEGLKFMVYLQKENIIDESGMPKERFSAEFPKEGPSILRIQQVVRGDSAAYFCASSEVDNNQPQHFGDGTRLSIL.

The gene calls are TRBV9 and TRBJ1-1, with 10 bases lining up with TRBD1. The CDR3 loop spans 18 amino acids. After removal of 1 base from V and 0 bases from J, the junction contained 9 bases not matched to a gene. Germline CDR1 is SGDLS and CDR2 is YYNGEE. The CDR3 loop reads CASSVNTGTGAMNTEAFF. CDR3 in DNA: TGTGCCAGCAGCGTAAATACCGGGACAGGGGCCATGAACACTGAAGCTTTCTTT. The entire variable domain, with the rest obtained from reference TRBV9 and TRBJ1-1, is as follows: DSGVTQTPKHLITATGQRVTLRCSPRSGDLSVYWYQQSLDQGLQFLIQYYNGEERAKGNILERFSAQQFPDLHSELNLSSLELGDSALYFCASSVNTGTGAMNTEAFFGQGTRLTVV.

The V and J genes are TRBV15 and TRBJ2-3; the match to TRBD2 covers 11 bases. The CDR3 extends over 16 amino acids. J was trimmed by 2 bases and V by 0 bases; bases with no gene match: 1. Germline V lookup: CDR1 LNHNV, CDR2 YYDKDF (reference sequence). CDR3 nucleotide sequence: TGTGCCACCAGCAGAGAACTAGCGGGGGCCACAGATACGCAGTATTTT. It yields the protein CATSRELAGATDTQYF.

This clone is a singleton in its sample. This rearrangement joins TRBV9 to TRBJ1-6; maybe TRBD1 (5 bases). V lost 4 bases and J lost 0, with 11 bases in between. CDR1 SGDLS and CDR2 YYNGEE come from the germline V gene. The CDR3 totals 16 residues. The CDR3 sequence is CASSSRQSSYNSPLHF. In nucleotides, the CDR3 is TGTGCCAGCAGCTCCCGACAGAGCTCCTATAATTCACCCCTCCACTTT.

The rearrangement joins TRBV6-1 to TRBJ2-5; D ambiguous. Germline lookup yields CDR1 MNHNS and CDR2 SASEGT. Trimming shortened V by 2 bases and J by 2 bases, and 9 bases separated the two germline ends. The CDR3 is 14 amino acids. For the CDR3, the DNA is TGTGCCAGCAGTGAATCTGGCAGACAAGAGACCCAGTACTTC. It translates to CASSESGRQETQYF.

Only one count was recorded for this clone. J is TRBJ1-2 and V is TRBV7-9, with TRBD1 matching over 8 bases. Germline V CDR1 and CDR2: SEHNR, FQNEAQ (reference sequence). Trimming at V came to 5 bases and at J to 6 bases, leaving 23 bases not matched to a gene. This CDR3 comprises 19 residues. DNA of the CDR3: TGTGCCAGCAGCCAACGGGCCCCGGGACAGGCGTTCCGGGTTGATGGCTACACCTTC. As protein: CASSQRAPGQAFRVDGYTF.

This sequence joins TRBV7-2 and TRBJ1-3, with D hard to call. CDR3 size: 14 residues. Germline loops: CDR1 SGHTA, CDR2 FQGNSA. V was pared by 6 bases and J by 4 bases, with 13 bases between. The CDR3 nucleotides are TGTGCCAGCAGATATGACATAAGCGGAAACACCATATATTTT. Amino acid sequence: CASRYDISGNTIYF. The variable domain in full, with the rest retrieved from reference TRBV7-2 and TRBJ1-3, is GAGVSQSPSNKVTEKGKDVELRCDPISGHTALYWYRQSLGQGLEFLIYFQGNSAPDKSGLPSDRFSAERTGGSVSTLTIQRTQQEDSAVYLCASRYDISGNTIYFGEGSWLTVV.

The chain recombines TRBV6-2 or TRBV6-3 with TRBJ1-1; 9 bases are shared with TRBD1. Germline assignment: CDR1 MNHEY and CDR2 SVGEGT. Trimming cost V 5 bases and J 10 bases; bases outside gene matches: 8. The CDR3 consists of 13 residues. The DNA of the CDR3 is TGTGCCAGCAGTACAAGGGGACAGGGAAGAGCTTTCTTT. Its protein is CASSTRGQGRAFF.

The rearrangement uses TRBV28 and TRBJ1-2, with a weak D call TRBD1 (5 bases). The CDR3 covers 16 residues. Per germline, CDR1 MDHEN and CDR2 SYDVKM. Trimming cost V 5 bases and J 3 bases, with 19 bases left between them. CDR3 protein: CASSRRRWGGDYGYTF. Written as DNA, the CDR3 is TGTGCCAGCAGTCGTCGGAGGTGGGGAGGGGACTATGGCTACACCTTC.

This clone came up once. V and J are TRBV13 and TRBJ2-3, with D possibly TRBD2 on 5 matching bases. Per the germline V gene, CDR1 is PRHDT and CDR2 is FYEKMQ (reference sequence). The CDR3 covers 16 residues. V dropped 1 base and J dropped 2 bases, with 13 bases sitting between them. The CDR3 is CASSLVGRTDTDTQYF. CDR3 nucleotides: TGTGCCAGCAGCTTAGTAGGTCGGACTGACACAGATACGCAGTATTTT.